Detailed here is one T cell receptor beta chain. Other DNA sequences of this sample code for an identical CDR3. Only in-frame clones appear in the TCRdb table, and some are missing; sequencing was by immunoSEQ multiplex PCR. The table lists over 15,000 clones, 30% to 40% of them singletons. The record originates from a study of graft-versus-host responses after intestinal transplantation. The CDR3 covers 15 residues. With V trimmed by 4 bases and J by 6 bases, 11 bases remained unmatched. Germline V CDR1 and CDR2: ENHRY, SYGVKD. The chain has TRBV10-3 and TRBJ2-7; 8 bases fit TRBD2. This specimen was alloreactive CD4+ T cells from a mixed lymphocyte reaction culture, taken before intestinal transplant. The subset: CFSE-low proliferating T cells sorted from roughly six-day pre-transplant mixed lymphocyte reaction (GvH or HvG direction). This receptor was obtained from a human patient who received an intestinal transplant. CDR3 sequence reads: CAISVSVGGGREQYF. The CDR3, as DNA: TGTGCCATCAGTGTCTCCGTCGGGGGGGGTCGCGAGCAGTACTTC.